This T cell receptor beta chain was recorded in a study of cytomegalovirus exposure and HLA in healthy donors. Study observations and caveats: It was likely that a cluster of highly shared sequence variants was a sequencing artifact. Of the V segments, some could not be distinguished, including TRBV6-2 and TRBV6-3, and were excluded. About 87% or about 30% of the time was how often most TCR beta V segments were productive, according to an earlier analysis.

This PCR relied on a set of 60 Vbeta primers and 13 Jbeta primers. Assay used: immunoSEQ multiplex PCR; TCRdb lists only in-frame clones, some missing. This table has some 150,000 clones, approximately 80% appearing once. Comments on this clone: The target antigen is unknown.

This CDR3 region has 16 residues. CDR1 and CDR2 from the germline V gene are LGHNA and YSLEER. The ends lost 2 bases at V and 7 bases at J; junction bases unmatched: 10. V is TRBV4-3 and J is TRBJ2-1; TRBD2 matches 8 bases. This receptor was identified in a woman between 25 and 40 years old in good health and CMV-seropositive. Sequencing input: PBMCs. In DNA, the CDR3 is TGCGCCAGCAGCCAACGACCTAAGGGACTAGGGAATGAGCAGTTCTTC. Translating gives CASSQRPKGLGNEQFF.